This note documents a single TCR beta chain sequence. Its antigen is not known. V lost 4 bases and J 0 bases, leaving 9 bases between the germline ends. The CDR3 spans 15 residues. Germline assignment: CDR1 MDHEN and CDR2 SYDVKM. These data are taken from a study of T cells after yellow fever vaccination. Regarding the study as a whole: A large majority of primary-vaccination clones showed up again after the booster (roughly 95% CD4, 88% CD8).

A 5'RACE template-switching step, the method used to make TCR cDNA, added a universal primer site and UMIs. One entry per CDR3 protein results from TCRdb running MiXCR on the 5' RACE reads. The sample includes 100,000 to 150,000 distinct CDR3 sequences, 12% to 15% seen only once; the top ten take 40% to 45%. The starting material was CD8+ T cells sorted from PBMCs, obtained 5 days after the yellow fever booster vaccination. The receptor was isolated from a man between 18 and 29 years old who received the YFV17D yellow fever vaccine. The chain is built from TRBV28 and TRBJ2-2; weak D call: TRBD2 (6 bases). The CDR3 bases are TGTGCCAGCAGTTCGGGAGCAGCGAACACCGGGGAGCTGTTTTTT. It is translated as CASSSGAANTGELFF.